This T cell receptor (beta chain) was sequenced for a study of glioma-infiltrating T cells. The study, taken as a whole, reports: Gliomas, especially low-grade, showed above-expected tissue-blood divergence; non-neoplastic patients showed below. Tissue and blood shared very few CDR3 sequences.

Using RNA template, CDR3s of TCR alpha and beta were amplified with iRepertoire arm-PCR. Input was roughly 95-400 ng of tissue mRNA or PBMC total RNA. TCRdb reanalysed the multiplex PCR reads using MiXCR and keeps one entry per CDR3 protein. The table records about 180,000 distinct CDR3 sequences, approximately 40% of them present only once. CDR3 length: 14 residues. Germline lookup yields CDR1 MNHEY and CDR2 SMNVEV (reference sequence). Regarding this clonotype: What it recognizes is unknown. At one end the junction does not follow the germline gene, possibly because of a read error.

The specimen was glioma tissue, nonneoplastic brain tissue, or PBMCs (not recorded which). The chain is built from TRBV27 and TRBJ2-1, with D tentatively TRBD2 (6 bases). This TCR came from a human donor with low-grade glioma or glioblastoma, undergoing nonglioma brain surgery, or in good health (not recorded which). The CDR3 DNA is TGTGCCAGCAGTTTACCGAGCGGGTACAATGAACAGTTCTTC. It codes for CASSLPSGYNEQFF.